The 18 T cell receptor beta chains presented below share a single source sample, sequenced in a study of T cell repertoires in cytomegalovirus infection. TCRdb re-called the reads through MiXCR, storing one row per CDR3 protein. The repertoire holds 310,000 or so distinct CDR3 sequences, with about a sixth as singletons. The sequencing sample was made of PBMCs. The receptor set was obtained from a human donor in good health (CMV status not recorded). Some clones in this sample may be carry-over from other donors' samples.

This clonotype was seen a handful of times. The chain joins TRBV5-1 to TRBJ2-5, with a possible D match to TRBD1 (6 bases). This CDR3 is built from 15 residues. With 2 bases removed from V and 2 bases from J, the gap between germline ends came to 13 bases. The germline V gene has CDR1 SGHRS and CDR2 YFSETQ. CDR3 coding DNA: TGCGCCAGCAGCTTTACAGGGATGCGGCAAGAGACCCAGTACTTC. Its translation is CASSFTGMRQETQYF.

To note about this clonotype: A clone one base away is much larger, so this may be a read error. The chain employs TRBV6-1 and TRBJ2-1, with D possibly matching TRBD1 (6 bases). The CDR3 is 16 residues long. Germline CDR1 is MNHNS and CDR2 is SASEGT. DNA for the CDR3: TGTGCCAGAAGTGAAGCGTACAGGGATCCCTACAATGAGCAGTTCTTC. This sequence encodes CARSEAYRDPYNEQFF.

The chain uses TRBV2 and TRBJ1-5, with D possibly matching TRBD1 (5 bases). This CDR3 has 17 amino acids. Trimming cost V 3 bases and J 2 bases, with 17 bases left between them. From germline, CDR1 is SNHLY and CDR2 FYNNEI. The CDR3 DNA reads TGTGCCAGCAGTGAGCACAGGAGGGTAGGCGGCAATCAGCCCCAGCATTTT. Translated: CASSEHRRVGGNQPQHF.

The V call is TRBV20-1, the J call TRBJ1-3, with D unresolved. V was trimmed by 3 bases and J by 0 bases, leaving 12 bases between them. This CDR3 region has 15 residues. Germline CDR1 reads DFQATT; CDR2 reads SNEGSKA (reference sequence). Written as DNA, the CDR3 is TGCAGTGCTAGTGGATGGGAAGGCTCTGGAAACACCATATATTTT. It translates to CSASGWEGSGNTIYF.

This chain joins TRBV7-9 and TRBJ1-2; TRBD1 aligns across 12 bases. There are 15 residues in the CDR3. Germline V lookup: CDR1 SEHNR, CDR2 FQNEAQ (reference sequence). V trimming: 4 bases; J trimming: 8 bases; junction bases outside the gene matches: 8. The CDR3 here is CASSSLGQGAAGYTF. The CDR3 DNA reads TGTGCCAGCAGCTCACTGGGACAGGGGGCGGCAGGCTACACCTTC.

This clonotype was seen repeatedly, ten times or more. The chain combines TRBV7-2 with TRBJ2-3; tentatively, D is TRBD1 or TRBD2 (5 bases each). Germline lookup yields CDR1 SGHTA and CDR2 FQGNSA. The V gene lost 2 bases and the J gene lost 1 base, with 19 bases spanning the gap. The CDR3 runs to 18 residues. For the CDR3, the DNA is TGTGCCAGCAGCTTAAGGCGGGCAGGGAACTTCGGCACAGATACGCAGTATTTT. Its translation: CASSLRRAGNFGTDTQYF. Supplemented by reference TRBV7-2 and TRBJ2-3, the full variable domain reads GAGVSQSPSNKVTEKGKDVELRCDPISGHTALYWYRQSLGQGLEFLIYFQGNSAPDKSGLPSDRFSAERTGGSVSTLTIQRTQQEDSAVYLCASSLRRAGNFGTDTQYFGPGTRLTVL.

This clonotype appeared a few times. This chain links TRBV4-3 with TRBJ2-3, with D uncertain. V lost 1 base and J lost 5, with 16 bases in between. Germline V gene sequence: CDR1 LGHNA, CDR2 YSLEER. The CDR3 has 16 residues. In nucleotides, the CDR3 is TGCGCCAGCAGCCAAGCAGGCCCACTCCGCGTAGATACGCAGTATTTT. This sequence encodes CASSQAGPLRVDTQYF.

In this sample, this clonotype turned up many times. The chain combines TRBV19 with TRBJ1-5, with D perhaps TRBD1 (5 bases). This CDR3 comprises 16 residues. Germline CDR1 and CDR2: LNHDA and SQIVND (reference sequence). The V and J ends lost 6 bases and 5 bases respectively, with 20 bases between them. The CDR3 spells CASRVGVGARDQPQHF. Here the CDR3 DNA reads TGTGCCAGTAGGGTCGGTGTTGGGGCCAGGGATCAGCCCCAGCATTTT.

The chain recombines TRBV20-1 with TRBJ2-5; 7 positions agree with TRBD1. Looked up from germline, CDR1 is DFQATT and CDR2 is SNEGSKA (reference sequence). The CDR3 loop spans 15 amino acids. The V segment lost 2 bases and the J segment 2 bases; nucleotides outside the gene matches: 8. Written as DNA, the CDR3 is TGCAGTGCTAGACCGGGACAGAGGAGACAAGAGACCCAGTACTTC. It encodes CSARPGQRRQETQYF.

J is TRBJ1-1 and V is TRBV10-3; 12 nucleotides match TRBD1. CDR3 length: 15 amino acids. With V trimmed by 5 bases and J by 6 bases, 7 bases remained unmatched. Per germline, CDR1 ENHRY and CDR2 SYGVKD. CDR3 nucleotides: TGTGCCATCAGTCCGGGACAGGGGGCTGCGGCTGAAGCTTTCTTT. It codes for CAISPGQGAAAEAFF.

Written as DNA, the CDR3 is TGTGCCAGCAGCCCACGGACCGAGCGGCACACCTTC. Protein: CASSPRTERHTF. J is TRBJ1-2 and V is TRBV7-2, with D hard to call. V was clipped by 5 bases and J by 12 bases, with 16 bases between them. CDR1 is SGHTA and CDR2 is FQGNSA in the germline V gene. The CDR3 sequence is 12 residues long.

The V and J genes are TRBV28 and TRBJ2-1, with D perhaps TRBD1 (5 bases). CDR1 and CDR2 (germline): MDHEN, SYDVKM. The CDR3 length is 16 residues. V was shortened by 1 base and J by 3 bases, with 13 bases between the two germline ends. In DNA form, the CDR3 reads TGTGCCAGCAGTTTATTTGGTCAGGGCGACTACAATGAGCAGTTCTTC. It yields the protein CASSLFGQGDYNEQFF.

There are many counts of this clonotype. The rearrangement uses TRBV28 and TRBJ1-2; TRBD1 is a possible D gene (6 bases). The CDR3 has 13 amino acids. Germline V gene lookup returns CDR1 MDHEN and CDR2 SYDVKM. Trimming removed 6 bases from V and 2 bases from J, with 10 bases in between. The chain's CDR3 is CASRADRNYGYTF. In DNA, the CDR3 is TGTGCCAGCAGGGCGGACAGAAACTATGGCTACACCTTC.

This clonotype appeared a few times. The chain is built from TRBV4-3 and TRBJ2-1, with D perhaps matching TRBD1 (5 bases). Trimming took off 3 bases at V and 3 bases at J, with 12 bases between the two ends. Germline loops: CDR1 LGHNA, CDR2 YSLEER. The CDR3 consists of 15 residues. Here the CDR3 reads CASSHTDDSYNEQFF. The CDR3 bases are TGCGCCAGCAGCCACACCGACGACAGCTACAATGAGCAGTTCTTC.

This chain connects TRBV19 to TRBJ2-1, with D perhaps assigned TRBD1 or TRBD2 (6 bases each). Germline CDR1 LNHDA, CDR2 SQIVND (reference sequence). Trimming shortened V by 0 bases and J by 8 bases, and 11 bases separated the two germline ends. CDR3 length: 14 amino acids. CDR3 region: CASSIEPGAHEQFF. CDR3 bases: TGTGCCAGTAGTATAGAACCGGGGGCCCATGAGCAGTTCTTC.

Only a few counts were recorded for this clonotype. The CDR3, as DNA: TGTGCCAGCAGCCCACGTGGGGGCAGGGGAAACAATGAGCAGTTCTTC. Residues: CASSPRGGRGNNEQFF. This chain links TRBV3-1 with TRBJ2-1; a possible D gene is TRBD1 (6 bases). The germline gives CDR1 LGHDT, CDR2 YNNKEL (reference sequence). The CDR3 covers 16 residues. Trimming removed 4 bases at V and 5 bases at J, with 18 bases between.

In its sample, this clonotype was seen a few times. The CDR3 spells CASSQVRQSRRNEQFF. As DNA, the CDR3 is TGTGCCAGCAGCCAAGTACGGCAGTCCCGGCGGAATGAGCAGTTCTTC. The rearrangement uses TRBV3-1 and TRBJ2-1; D unresolved. Per germline, CDR1 LGHDT and CDR2 YNNKEL (reference sequence). This CDR3 region has 16 residues. V shed 1 base and J shed 7 bases, with 17 bases lying between them.

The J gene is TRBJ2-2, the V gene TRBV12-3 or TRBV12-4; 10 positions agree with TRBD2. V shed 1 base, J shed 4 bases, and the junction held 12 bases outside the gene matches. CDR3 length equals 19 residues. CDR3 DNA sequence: TGTGCCAGCAGTTTAGGTTCAGCGGGGGGGCCTTTGTCCACCGGGGAGCTGTTTTTT. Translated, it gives CASSLGSAGGPLSTGELFF.